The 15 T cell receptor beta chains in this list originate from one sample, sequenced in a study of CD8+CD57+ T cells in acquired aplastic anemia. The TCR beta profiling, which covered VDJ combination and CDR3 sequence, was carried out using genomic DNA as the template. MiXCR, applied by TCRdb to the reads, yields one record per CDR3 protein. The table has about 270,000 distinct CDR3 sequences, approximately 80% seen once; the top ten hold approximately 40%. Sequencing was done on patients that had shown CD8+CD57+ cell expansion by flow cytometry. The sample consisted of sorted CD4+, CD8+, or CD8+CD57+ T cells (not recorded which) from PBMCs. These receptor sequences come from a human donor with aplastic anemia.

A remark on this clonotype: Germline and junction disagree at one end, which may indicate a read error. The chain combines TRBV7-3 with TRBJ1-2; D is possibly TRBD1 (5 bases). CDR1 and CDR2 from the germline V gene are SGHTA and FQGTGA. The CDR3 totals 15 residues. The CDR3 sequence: CASSFPRSGGSGEPF. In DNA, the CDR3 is TGTGCCAGCAGCTTTCCAAGAAGCGGGGGGAGCGGTGAGCCCTTC.

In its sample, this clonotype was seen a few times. CDR3 amino acids: CASSLDLTGKDYEQYF. CDR3 DNA sequence: TGTGCCAGCAGCTTAGATCTGACAGGGAAGGACTACGAGCAGTACTTC. The rearrangement links TRBV7-2 to TRBJ2-7; 7 bases agree with TRBD1. Germline-derived CDR1 and CDR2 are SGHTA and FQGNSA. Trimming took 1 base from V and 3 from J; bases not matched to a gene: 9. The CDR3 is made up of 16 amino acids. The full variable domain, its missing parts supplied by reference TRBV7-2 and TRBJ2-7, is GAGVSQSPSNKVTEKGKDVELRCDPISGHTALYWYRQSLGQGLEFLIYFQGNSAPDKSGLPSDRFSAERTGGSVSTLTIQRTQQEDSAVYLCASSLDLTGKDYEQYFGPGTRLTVT.

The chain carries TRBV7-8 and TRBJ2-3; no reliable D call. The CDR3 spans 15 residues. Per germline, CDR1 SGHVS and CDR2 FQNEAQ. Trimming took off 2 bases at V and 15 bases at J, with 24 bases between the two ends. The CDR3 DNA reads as TGTGCCAGCAGCTTAACTGGCGGTAATGGCGATACCTTCTATTTT. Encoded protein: CASSLTGGNGDTFYF.

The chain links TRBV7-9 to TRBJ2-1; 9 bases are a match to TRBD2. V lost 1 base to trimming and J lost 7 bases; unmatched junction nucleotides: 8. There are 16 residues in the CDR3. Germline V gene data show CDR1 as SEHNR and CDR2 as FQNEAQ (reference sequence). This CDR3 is CASSLERSGGLNEQFF. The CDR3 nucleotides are TGTGCCAGCAGCTTAGAAAGAAGCGGGGGGCTGAATGAGCAGTTCTTC. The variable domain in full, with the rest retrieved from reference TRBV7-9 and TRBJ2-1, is DTGVSQNPRHKITKRGQNVTFRCDPISEHNRLYWYRQTLGQGPEFLTYFQNEAQLEKSRLLSDRFSAERPKGSFSTLEIQRTEQGDSAMYLCASSLERSGGLNEQFFGPGTRLTVL.

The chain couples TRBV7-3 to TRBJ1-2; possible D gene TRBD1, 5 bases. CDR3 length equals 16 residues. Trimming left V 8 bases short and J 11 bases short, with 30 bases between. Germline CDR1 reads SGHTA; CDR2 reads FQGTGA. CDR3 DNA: TGTGCCAGCTCAATACAGGCCGACGCCGTTGAACACGGATACACCTTC. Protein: CASSIQADAVEHGYTF.

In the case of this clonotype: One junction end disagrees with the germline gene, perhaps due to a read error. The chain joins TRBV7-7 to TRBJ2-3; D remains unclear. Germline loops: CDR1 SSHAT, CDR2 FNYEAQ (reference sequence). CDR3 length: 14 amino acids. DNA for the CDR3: TGTGCCAGCAGCCTGGCAGCAGATCCCGACACCGAGGATTTT. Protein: CASSLAADPDTEDF.

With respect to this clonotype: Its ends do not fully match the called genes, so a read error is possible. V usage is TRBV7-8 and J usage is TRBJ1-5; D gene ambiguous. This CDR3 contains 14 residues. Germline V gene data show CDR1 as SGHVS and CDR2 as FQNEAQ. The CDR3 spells CASSVHQSDPPQPF. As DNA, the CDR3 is TGTGCCAGCAGTGTTCATCAAAGCGATCCGCCCCAGCCTTTT.

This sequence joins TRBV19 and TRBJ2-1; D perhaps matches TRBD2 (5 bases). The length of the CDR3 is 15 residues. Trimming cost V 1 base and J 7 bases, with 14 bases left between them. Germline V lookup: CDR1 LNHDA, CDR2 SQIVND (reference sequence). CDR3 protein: CASSIATGGYNEQFF. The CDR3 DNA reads TGTGCCAGTAGTATAGCTACCGGAGGCTATAATGAGCAGTTCTTC.

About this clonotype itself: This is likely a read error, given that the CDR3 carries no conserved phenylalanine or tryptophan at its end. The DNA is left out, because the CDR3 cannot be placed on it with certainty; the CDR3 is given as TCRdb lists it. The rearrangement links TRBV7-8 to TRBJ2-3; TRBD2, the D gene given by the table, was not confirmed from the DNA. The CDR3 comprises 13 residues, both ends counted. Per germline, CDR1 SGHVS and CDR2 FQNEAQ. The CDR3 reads CASSVGGTPTPYY.

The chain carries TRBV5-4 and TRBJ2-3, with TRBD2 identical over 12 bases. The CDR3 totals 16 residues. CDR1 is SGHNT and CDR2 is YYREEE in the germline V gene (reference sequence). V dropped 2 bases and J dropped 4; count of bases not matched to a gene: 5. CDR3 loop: CASSFTSGRSSDTQYF. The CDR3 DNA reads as TGTGCCAGCAGCTTTACTAGCGGGAGGTCATCAGATACGCAGTATTTT.

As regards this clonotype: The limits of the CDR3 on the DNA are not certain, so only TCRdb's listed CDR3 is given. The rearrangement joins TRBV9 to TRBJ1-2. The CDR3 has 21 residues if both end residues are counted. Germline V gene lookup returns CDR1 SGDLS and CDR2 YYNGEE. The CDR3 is CASSPRQAVATTDTQYFGYTF.

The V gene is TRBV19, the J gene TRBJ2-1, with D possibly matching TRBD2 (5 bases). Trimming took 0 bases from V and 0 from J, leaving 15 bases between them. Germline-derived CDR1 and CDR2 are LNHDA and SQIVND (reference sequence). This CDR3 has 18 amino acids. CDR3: CASSIDRAAGLSYNEQFF. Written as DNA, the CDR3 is TGTGCCAGTAGTATAGATCGAGCGGCGGGCCTCTCCTACAATGAGCAGTTCTTC.

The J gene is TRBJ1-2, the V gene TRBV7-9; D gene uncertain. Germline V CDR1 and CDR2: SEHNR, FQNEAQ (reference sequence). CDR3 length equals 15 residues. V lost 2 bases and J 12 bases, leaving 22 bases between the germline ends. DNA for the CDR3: TGTGCCAGCAGCTTACGTCCCGGGGAGCTGTATGGTGACACCTTC. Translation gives CASSLRPGELYGDTF.

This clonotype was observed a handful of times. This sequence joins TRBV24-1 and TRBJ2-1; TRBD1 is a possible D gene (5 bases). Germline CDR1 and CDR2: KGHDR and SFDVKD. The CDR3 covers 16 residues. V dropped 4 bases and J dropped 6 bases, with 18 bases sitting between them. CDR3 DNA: TGTGCCACCAGTGACCTAGGGGTGACCGCCGGCAATGAGCAGTTCTTC. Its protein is CATSDLGVTAGNEQFF.

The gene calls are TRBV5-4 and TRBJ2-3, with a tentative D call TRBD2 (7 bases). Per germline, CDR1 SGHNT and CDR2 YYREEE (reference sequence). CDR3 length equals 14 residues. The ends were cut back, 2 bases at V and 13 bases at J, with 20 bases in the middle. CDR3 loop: CASSFTGGARVKYF. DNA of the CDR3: TGTGCCAGCAGCTTTACTGGGGGGGCCCGGGTCAAGTATTTT.